This T cell receptor beta chain was captured by sequencing in a study of blood T cell repertoires in COVID-19. Looking at the study overall: In each case, the material was cDNA or gDNA derived from T cells, B-cell-depleted T cells, or PBMCs.

Only in-frame clones appear in the TCRdb table, and some are missing; sequencing was by immunoSEQ multiplex PCR. This table has approximately 140,000 clones, about four fifths appearing once. The V segment lost 5 bases and the J segment 6 bases; nucleotides outside the gene matches: 4. This CDR3 region has 14 residues. Per the germline V gene, CDR1 is SNHLY and CDR2 is FYNNEI. The sample taken for sequencing was peripheral blood. This TCR came from a human donor with acute or convalescent COVID-19. The donor label of this sample is uncertain. This sequence joins TRBV2 and TRBJ1-6; 7 bases are a match to TRBD1. CDR3 sequence: CASSPDRVNSPLHF. The CDR3 bases are TGTGCCAGCAGTCCCGACAGGGTTAATTCACCCCTCCACTTT. The entire variable domain, with the rest obtained from reference TRBV2 and TRBJ1-6, is as follows: EPEVTQTPSHQVTQMGQEVILRCVPISNHLYFYWYRQILGQKVEFLVSFYNNEISEKSEIFDDQFSVERPDGSNFTLKIRSTKLEDSAMYFCASSPDRVNSPLHFGNGTRLTVT.